These 27 T cell receptor beta chains came from one sample sequenced in a study of T-cell memory formation after mild COVID-19. TCRdb reprocessed the 5' RACE reads via MiXCR and lists one record per CDR3 protein. The sample has 530,000 or so distinct CDR3 sequences, roughly a sixth seen once. Sequencing was done on a sample of PBMCs or a T cell subset sorted from them (not recorded which). These receptors all stem from an adult woman who had mild COVID-19 (a few samples of this study predate the infection). Cell type and time point are not known.

This clonotype occurred a few times. The chain is built from TRBV4-1 and TRBJ2-1; possibly TRBD2 for D (9 bases). Germline V gene lookup returns CDR1 MGHRA and CDR2 YSYEKL. This CDR3 has 18 residues. V shed 4 bases and J shed 4 bases, with 23 bases lying between them. CDR3 DNA sequence: TGCGCCAGCAGCCCGACAGGGGCCTCAGCGGGAGGATACAATGAGCAGTTCTTC. It translates to CASSPTGASAGGYNEQFF.

The chain is built from TRBV30 and TRBJ1-2; D is uncertain. In germline, CDR1 is GTSNPN, CDR2 SVGIG (reference sequence). V dropped 1 base and J dropped 4 bases, with 13 bases sitting between them. This CDR3 has 14 amino acids. The CDR3 protein is CAWSAGEAPYGYTF. In DNA, the CDR3 is TGTGCCTGGAGTGCCGGGGAGGCACCCTATGGCTACACCTTC.

The rearrangement uses TRBV9 and TRBJ2-1; D is ambiguous. Trimming shortened V by 0 bases and J by 9 bases, and 4 bases separated the two germline ends. CDR1 is SGDLS, CDR2 YYNGEE, per germline. CDR3 length: 11 amino acids. CDR3 coding DNA: TGTGCCAGCAGCGTAGATCGTGAGCAGTTCTTC. Protein product: CASSVDREQFF.

This sequence joins TRBV30 and TRBJ2-3; D not resolved. There are 12 residues in the CDR3. CDR1 and CDR2 from the germline V gene are GTSNPN and SVGIG (reference sequence). Deletions cut 8 bases from V and 2 bases from J, with 11 bases between. As DNA, the CDR3 is TGTGCCGGTAGCCAGGACACAGATACGCAGTATTTT. It codes for CAGSQDTDTQYF.

The CDR3 sequence: CASSLVGREDEQYF. Written as DNA, the CDR3 is TGTGCCAGCAGCTTGGTTGGCAGGGAGGACGAGCAGTACTTC. This chain joins TRBV5-6 and TRBJ2-7; D perhaps matches TRBD2 (6 bases). This CDR3 has 14 amino acids. V lost 0 bases and J lost 5, with 12 bases in between. The germline V gene has CDR1 SGHDT and CDR2 YYEEEE.

This chain links TRBV5-1 with TRBJ2-1; 12 bases are a match to TRBD2. This CDR3 is built from 18 residues. The V gene end was trimmed by 0 bases and the J gene end by 0 bases; junction bases not matched to a gene: 4. The germline V gene has CDR1 SGHRS and CDR2 YFSETQ. CDR3 sequence reads: CASSLVASGRGSYNEQFF. CDR3 nucleotides: TGCGCCAGCAGCTTGGTGGCTAGCGGGAGGGGCTCCTACAATGAGCAGTTCTTC.

This sequence joins TRBV2 and TRBJ2-5, with a weak D call TRBD2 (6 bases). CDR3 length equals 13 residues. Germline values: CDR1 SNHLY, CDR2 FYNNEI. V lost 6 bases and J 1 base, leaving 9 bases between the germline ends. CDR3 DNA: TGTGCCAGCAGGCCCGGGGGCCAAGAGACCCAGTACTTC. It is translated as CASRPGGQETQYF.

The V gene is TRBV24-1, the J gene TRBJ2-5; 8 bases map to TRBD2. Germline V gene sequence: CDR1 KGHDR, CDR2 SFDVKD. J gave up 4 bases and V 4 bases, and 4 bases lay outside the gene matches. CDR3 length: 14 residues. CDR3 sequence (DNA): TGTGCCACCAGTGACCTCCTAGCGGGAGAGACCCAGTACTTC. The encoded protein is CATSDLLAGETQYF.

This clonotype occurred a few times. The chain carries TRBV5-5 and TRBJ2-7; 9 bases are shared with TRBD2. V shed 5 bases, J shed 3 bases, and the junction held 6 bases outside the gene matches. This CDR3 has 14 residues. The germline CDR1 and CDR2 sequences are SGHKS and YYEKEE (reference sequence). CDR3: CASRIAGEGYEQYF. In DNA, the CDR3 is TGTGCCAGCAGGATAGCGGGAGAGGGCTACGAGCAGTACTTC.

This clonotype was counted only a few times. One end of the junction does not line up with germline, which may come from a read error. The rearrangement links TRBV5-1 to TRBJ2-3, with 8 bases matching TRBD1. The germline CDR1 and CDR2 sequences are SGHRS and YFSETQ. This CDR3 has 14 residues. The CDR3 sequence is CASSSRQGTDTQYF. CDR3 in DNA: TGTGCCAGCAGCTCCCGACAGGGGACAGATACGCAGTATTTT.

The chain is built from TRBV3-1 and TRBJ2-2, with D perhaps given as TRBD1 or TRBD2 (5 bases each). CDR1 is LGHDT and CDR2 is YNNKEL in the germline V gene (reference sequence). V was cut by 6 bases and J by 4 bases, with 21 bases left in between. This CDR3 spans 17 amino acids. CDR3 in DNA: TGTGCCAGCAGACCGAATTCCGGGGCTTGGGGCACCGGGGAGCTGTTTTTT. Protein: CASRPNSGAWGTGELFF.

This clonotype appeared many times. This chain joins TRBV28 and TRBJ1-5; D is unclear. The germline gives CDR1 MDHEN, CDR2 SYDVKM. The CDR3 covers 17 residues. The V gene lost 3 bases and the J gene lost 4 bases, with 19 bases spanning the gap. This CDR3 is CASSFRLLDEKNQPQHF. The CDR3 bases are TGTGCCAGCAGTTTCCGACTTTTGGACGAGAAGAATCAGCCCCAGCATTTT.

This clonotype was detected ten times or more. This chain links TRBV12-3 or TRBV12-4 with TRBJ1-2; D is unresolved. V was shortened by 4 bases and J by 10 bases, with 16 bases between the two germline ends. The CDR3 has 13 residues. The DNA of the CDR3 is TGTGCCAGCAGTTCAGAAGGGCCCCCGCCCTACACCTTC. Protein product: CASSSEGPPPYTF.

The chain recombines TRBV9 with TRBJ2-3; tentative D call: TRBD2 (6 bases). This CDR3 region has 14 residues. Germline-derived CDR1 and CDR2 are SGDLS and YYNGEE. The V end lost 0 bases, the J end lost 5 bases, and 10 bases lay between the germline ends. The CDR3 nucleotides read TGTGCCAGCAGCGTAGACGGGAGTCAAGATACGCAGTATTTT. Protein product: CASSVDGSQDTQYF. Drawing the rest from reference TRBV9 and TRBJ2-3, the complete variable domain is DSGVTQTPKHLITATGQRVTLRCSPRSGDLSVYWYQQSLDQGLQFLIQYYNGEERAKGNILERFSAQQFPDLHSELNLSSLELGDSALYFCASSVDGSQDTQYFGPGTRLTVL.

This clonotype has more than one count but fewer than ten. This sequence joins TRBV23-1 and TRBJ2-4; TRBD1 or TRBD2 may be the D gene (5 bases each). TRBV23-1 belongs to the ORF category, with a function that is uncertain. The V end was cut by 0 bases, the J end by 0 bases, with 6 bases between. The CDR3 sequence is 15 residues long. The CDR3 spells CASSQSGTAKNIQYF. The CDR3 nucleotides are TGCGCCAGCAGTCAATCCGGGACAGCCAAAAACATTCAGTACTTC.

The CDR3 is CASSASSGRLIYEQYF. The CDR3 DNA is TGTGCCAGCAGCGCTAGTAGCGGGAGGTTAATCTACGAGCAGTACTTC. The V gene is TRBV7-9, the J gene TRBJ2-7; 10 nucleotides match TRBD2. V trimming: 5 bases; J trimming: 3 bases; junction bases outside the gene matches: 10. The V gene's germline CDR1 is SEHNR and CDR2 FQNEAQ (reference sequence). This CDR3 is 16 amino acids long.

This clonotype was seen more than once but under ten times. The chain recombines TRBV20-1 with TRBJ2-3; TRBD2 matches 7 bases. Per germline, CDR1 DFQATT and CDR2 SNEGSKA (reference sequence). The CDR3 runs 18 residues. J lost 1 base, V lost 1 base, and 14 bases had no gene match. CDR3 sequence reads: CSARGPKGRVRGTDTQYF. DNA for the CDR3: TGCAGTGCTAGAGGTCCAAAAGGGAGGGTGAGGGGCACAGATACGCAGTATTTT.

This clonotype has just a few counts. V is TRBV5-1 and J is TRBJ2-1; 10 bases line up with TRBD1. Trimming cost V 1 base and J 6 bases; bases outside gene matches: 4. The CDR3 sequence is 15 residues long. Germline assignment: CDR1 SGHRS and CDR2 YFSETQ. The CDR3 DNA reads TGCGCCAGCAGCTTGAGACAGGGGGCGGGCAATGAGCAGTTCTTC. Protein: CASSLRQGAGNEQFF.

This clonotype showed up just a few times. Here the CDR3 reads CASRVPGAGELFF. The CDR3 bases are TGTGCCAGCAGGGTTCCGGGGGCCGGGGAGCTGTTTTTT. The genes are TRBV3-1 and TRBJ2-2, with D possibly TRBD2 on 6 matching bases. Trimming cost V 6 bases and J 6 bases, with 11 bases left between them. The CDR3 is 13 amino acids. The germline V gene has CDR1 LGHDT and CDR2 YNNKEL (reference sequence).

This clonotype was seen more than once but under ten times. The chain has TRBV27 and TRBJ2-7, with 7 positions matching TRBD1. Germline assignment: CDR1 MNHEY and CDR2 SMNVEV (reference sequence). CDR3 length: 14 residues. V lost 1 base and J lost 3; bases outside the gene matches: 3. CDR3 region: CASSLLGQLYEQYF. The CDR3, as DNA: TGTGCCAGCAGTTTATTGGGACAGCTCTACGAGCAGTACTTC.

This clonotype was seen only a few times. The chain is built from TRBV7-9 and TRBJ1-2; 9 nucleotides line up with TRBD1. Germline CDR1 SEHNR, CDR2 FQNEAQ (reference sequence). CDR3 length: 18 amino acids. Trimming at V came to 4 bases and at J to 7 bases, leaving 19 bases not matched to a gene. The CDR3: CASSSPSPQGARWVGYTF. The CDR3 DNA sequence: TGTGCCAGCAGCTCCCCCTCCCCACAGGGGGCGCGGTGGGTTGGCTACACCTTC.

The V call is TRBV10-3, the J call TRBJ2-7, with D perhaps matching TRBD1 or TRBD2 (5 bases each). This CDR3 comprises 13 residues. With 6 bases removed from V and 3 bases from J, the gap between germline ends came to 12 bases. Germline-derived CDR1 and CDR2 are ENHRY and SYGVKD. The CDR3 protein is CAISAGAVYEQYF. CDR3 coding DNA: TGTGCCATCAGCGCCGGGGCTGTCTACGAGCAGTACTTC.

This clonotype has a handful of counts. The chain links TRBV11-2 to TRBJ2-1, with TRBD1 matching over 8 bases. J lost 2 bases, V lost 4 bases, and 4 bases had no gene match. The CDR3 is made up of 15 amino acids. The germline V gene encodes CDR1 SGHAT and CDR2 FQNNGV. CDR3 sequence (DNA): TGTGCCAGCAGCTACCGACAGGGGCCCTACAATGAGCAGTTCTTC. This translates into CASSYRQGPYNEQFF.

The chain employs TRBV29-1 and TRBJ2-7; D not certain. Trimming stripped 3 bases from V and 5 bases from J, with 14 bases between. CDR1 is SQVTM, CDR2 ANQGSEA, per germline. This CDR3 is 13 amino acids long. CDR3 DNA: TGCAGCGTTGATAATGGGTTAGGAGACGAGCAGTACTTC. This codes for CSVDNGLGDEQYF.

The V gene is TRBV11-2, the J gene TRBJ2-7, with unresolved D. The ends were cut back, 2 bases at V and 6 bases at J, with 11 bases in the middle. Germline V gene data show CDR1 as SGHAT and CDR2 as FQNNGV. This CDR3 is built from 13 residues. CDR3 bases: TGTGCCAGCAGCTTACATTTGGGAATCGAGCAGTACTTC. Translated, it gives CASSLHLGIEQYF.

The chain employs TRBV2 and TRBJ2-3; 10 nucleotides agree with TRBD1. CDR3 length equals 14 residues. Germline V gives CDR1 SNHLY, CDR2 FYNNEI. V lost 10 bases to trimming and J lost 2 bases; unmatched junction nucleotides: 6. This chain's CDR3 is CATRTGGNTDTQYF. The DNA for the CDR3 is TGTGCCACCAGGACAGGGGGAAACACAGATACGCAGTATTTT.

This chain uses TRBV7-3 with TRBJ2-1; tentatively, D is TRBD2 (5 bases). The CDR3 loop spans 17 amino acids. Trimming took 1 base from V and 0 from J, leaving 13 bases between them. The germline V gene encodes CDR1 SGHTA and CDR2 FQGTGA. DNA of the CDR3: TGTGCCAGCAGCTTAATTGGCCGGGAAAGCTCCTACAATGAGCAGTTCTTC. This encodes CASSLIGRESSYNEQFF. Drawing the rest from reference TRBV7-3 and TRBJ2-1, the complete variable domain is GAGVSQTPSNKVTEKGKYVELRCDPISGHTALYWYRQSLGQGPEFLIYFQGTGAADDSGLPNDRFFAVRPEGSVSTLKIQRTERGDSAVYLCASSLIGRESSYNEQFFGPGTRLTVL.